This TCR beta chain was sequenced in a study of glioma-infiltrating T cells after dendritic cell vaccination. Study in general: Patients received three intradermal dendritic cell vaccine injections at biweekly intervals.

TCRB CDR3 was amplified from 2 ug genomic DNA or less. TCRdb's copy holds only in-frame clones and misses some; the assay was immunoSEQ multiplex PCR. The sample includes approximately 82,000 clones, roughly 90% of them seen just once. Per germline, CDR1 SGHRS and CDR2 YFSETQ. The CDR3 length is 14 residues. The V gene lost 4 bases and the J gene lost 3 bases, with 11 bases spanning the gap. J is TRBJ1-5 and V is TRBV5-1; no clear D. The specimen was blood, collected before dendritic cell vaccination. The source of this sequence is a human donor with glioblastoma. In DNA form, the CDR3 reads TGCGCCAGCAGCCATGACGGGTTCAATCAGCCCCAGCATTTT. Protein sequence: CASSHDGFNQPQHF.